This T cell receptor (beta chain) is drawn from a study of shared clonotypes between healthy human individuals. Study-wide results and caveats: Larger estimated richness was generally recorded for naive subsets relative to memory subsets.

An approximately 200 ng quantity of DNA, approximately 29,000 T cell genomes, went into the sorted-subset replicate PCRs. This table comes from immunoSEQ multiplex PCR, and its TCRdb copy is limited to in-frame clones, with some not included. Found here are approximately 320,000 clones, about nine tenths of them singletons; the top ten hold under 20%. A word on this clone: Its antigen remains unidentified.

Trimming took 7 bases from V and 3 from J; bases not matched to a gene: 8. Germline lookup yields CDR1 MDHEN and CDR2 SYDVKM. This CDR3 has 15 residues. Sequenced: memory CD8+ T cells sorted from blood. Subset here: CD45RO+ cells pooled with CCR7-negative TemRA cells. This sequence was found in a man in his late teens or twenties in good health. The V and J genes are TRBV28 and TRBJ2-1, with 8 bases lining up with TRBD2. CDR3 residues: CASTALADNYNEQFF. In DNA form, the CDR3 reads TGTGCCAGCACAGCACTAGCGGACAACTACAATGAGCAGTTCTTC. Supplemented by reference TRBV28 and TRBJ2-1, the full variable domain reads DVKVTQSSRYLVKRTGEKVFLECVQDMDHENMFWYRQDPGLGLRLIYFSYDVKMKEKGDIPEGYSVSREKKERFSLILESASTNQTSMYLCASTALADNYNEQFFGPGTRLTVL.